Listed below are T cell receptor beta chains from one sample, sequenced in a study of Ad26.COV2.S vaccination and SARS-CoV-2 variants. The protocol was immunoSEQ multiplex PCR, while the TCRdb copy is restricted to in-frame clones and leaves out a portion. The table records fewer than 800,000 clones, roughly 90% of them present only once. The sample here was peripheral blood, taken in a trial of Ad26.COV2.S vaccine versus placebo. The receptors here all came from a person aged 18-60 years who received the Ad26.COV2.S COVID-19 vaccine or a placebo. The CDR3 runs from the conserved cysteine through the conserved F or W. Each record gives: D gene, J gene, V gene, clone size, CDR3 DNA, CDR3 protein. The D gene is left open where the match is weak. Where a row states a size, it is once, few, many or the class of an expanded clone; other rows omit it.

D: TRBD2
J: TRBJ2-7
V: TRBV4-2
size: .
DNA: TGTGCCAGCAGCCAAGAATCCACTAGCGGGCGTTACGAGCAGTACTTC
CDR3: CASSQESTSGRYEQYF

D: .
J: TRBJ1-6
V: TRBV2
size: once
DNA: TGTGCCAGCAGTGGCGCTGGGGTCAATTCACCCCTCCACTTT
CDR3: CASSGAGVNSPLHF

D: .
J: TRBJ2-7
V: TRBV19
size: .
DNA: TGTGCCAGTAGCGATAACGGACACCGATCGGGCTACGAGCAGTACTTC
CDR3: CASSDNGHRSGYEQYF

D: .
J: TRBJ2-1
V: TRBV6-5
size: .
DNA: TGTGCCAGCAGTCGTCACAATGAGCAGTTCTTC
CDR3: CASSRHNEQFF

D: TRBD2
J: TRBJ2-1
V: TRBV5-5
size: once
DNA: TGTGCCAGCAGCTTGTCCAGCGGGGGGGCCTATGAGCAGTTCTTC
CDR3: CASSLSSGGAYEQFF

D: .
J: TRBJ1-2
V: TRBV2
size: .
DNA: TGTGCCAGCAGCTTCGTAAGGGGCGATGGCTACACCTTC
CDR3: CASSFVRGDGYTF

D: .
J: TRBJ2-1
V: TRBV7-2
size: .
DNA: TGTGCCAGCAGCTTAGCCATAAATGAGCAGTTCTTC
CDR3: CASSLAINEQFF

D: .
J: TRBJ1-4
V: TRBV2
size: .
DNA: TGTGCCAGCAGGGGGGGACGAGAAAAACTGTTTTTT
CDR3: CASRGGREKLFF

D: .
J: TRBJ1-4
V: TRBV2
size: .
DNA: TGTGCCAGCAGTGGCTGGGGCTTTCGGGAAAAACTGTTTTTT
CDR3: CASSGWGFREKLFF

D: TRBD1
J: TRBJ1-1
V: TRBV30
size: .
DNA: TGTGCCTGGAGTCCCCGGGACAGGCGGAGCACTGAAGCTTTCTTT
CDR3: CAWSPRDRRSTEAFF

D: TRBD1
J: TRBJ2-7
V: TRBV18
size: .
DNA: TGTGCCAGCTCGGTCTTTACCCGGGACAGCTCCTACGAGCAGTACTTC
CDR3: CASSVFTRDSSYEQYF

D: TRBD1
J: TRBJ1-2
V: TRBV10-3
size: .
DNA: TGTGCCATCAGTGAACCCCGCGGACAGGGGAACTATGGCTACACCTTC
CDR3: CAISEPRGQGNYGYTF

D: .
J: TRBJ2-3
V: TRBV7-2
size: .
DNA: TGTGCCAGCAGCCAAACCGGGACTAGCACAGATACGCAGTATTTT
CDR3: CASSQTGTSTDTQYF

D: .
J: TRBJ1-1
V: TRBV5-5
size: .
DNA: TGTGCCAGCAGCTTGTGGTGGACGGTGAACACTGAAGCTTTCTTT
CDR3: CASSLWWTVNTEAFF

D: .
J: TRBJ1-2
V: TRBV19
size: .
DNA: TGTGCCAGTAGTCCCCGGGGGGAGTGGAACTATGGCTACACCTTC
CDR3: CASSPRGEWNYGYTF

D: TRBD2
J: TRBJ2-3
V: TRBV5-4
size: .
DNA: TGTGCCAGCAGCTTAGATAGCGGGAGCACAGATACGCAGTATTTT
CDR3: CASSLDSGSTDTQYF

D: TRBD2
J: TRBJ2-2
V: TRBV4-3
size: .
DNA: TGCGCCAGCAGCCAAGATTACGCGGGGGGGAACACCGGGGAGCTGTTTTTT
CDR3: CASSQDYAGGNTGELFF

D: .
J: TRBJ1-4
V: TRBV18
size: .
DNA: TGTGCCAGCTCACAGCAGGGCCCGGGTAATGAAAAACTGTTTTTT
CDR3: CASSQQGPGNEKLFF

D: .
J: TRBJ2-1
V: TRBV11-2
size: .
DNA: TGTGCCAGCAGCTTATTCCGGGCTTACAATGAGCAGTTCTTC
CDR3: CASSLFRAYNEQFF

D: .
J: TRBJ1-6
V: TRBV7-3
size: .
DNA: TGTGCCAGCAGCTTAAGGCCCCAGGCGGGCGAGCCCCACTCACCCCTCCACTTT
CDR3: CASSLRPQAGEPHSPLHF

D: .
J: TRBJ1-5
V: TRBV6-2/TRBV6-3
size: few
DNA: TGTGCCAGCAGTTCTATCGACAGACCGGGGCAGCCCCAGCATTTT
CDR3: CASSSIDRPGQPQHF

D: TRBD2
J: TRBJ2-7
V: TRBV15
size: .
DNA: TGTGCCACCAGCCTTACCCCGGGACTAGGCAGCTACGAGCAGTACTTC
CDR3: CATSLTPGLGSYEQYF

D: .
J: TRBJ2-1
V: TRBV7-6
size: .
DNA: TGTGCCAGCAGCTTAGCCTATGAGCAGTTCTTC
CDR3: CASSLAYEQFF

D: TRBD1
J: TRBJ2-7
V: TRBV6-2/TRBV6-3
size: .
DNA: TGTGCCAGCAGTCTTCAGGGGGTATGGTCCTACGAGCAGTACTTC
CDR3: CASSLQGVWSYEQYF

D: TRBD1
J: TRBJ2-3
V: TRBV14
size: .
DNA: TGTGCCAGCAGCCGTCGACAGGGCGTAGGTCGAGTTACAGATACGCAGTATTTT
CDR3: CASSRRQGVGRVTDTQYF

D: .
J: TRBJ1-2
V: TRBV9
size: few
DNA: TGTGCCAGCAGCGTAGATGGCCGAAGTAACTATGGCTACACCTTC
CDR3: CASSVDGRSNYGYTF

D: .
J: TRBJ1-1
V: TRBV11-2
size: .
DNA: TGTGCCAGCAGCTTAGGACAGCTTGAAGCTTTCTTT
CDR3: CASSLGQLEAFF

D: TRBD1
J: TRBJ1-2
V: TRBV7-9
size: .
DNA: TGTGCCAGCAGCGTACAGGGGCCCCGAAATGGCTACACCTTC
CDR3: CASSVQGPRNGYTF

D: .
J: TRBJ2-7
V: TRBV30
size: .
DNA: TGTGCCTGGAGGGGGGGGACAGGAATCTACGGAGAGCAGTACTTC
CDR3: CAWRGGTGIYGEQYF

D: .
J: TRBJ2-1
V: TRBV11-2
size: once
DNA: TGTGCCAGCAGCTTAATCGGGGCCTACAATGAGCAGTTCTTC
CDR3: CASSLIGAYNEQFF

D: .
J: TRBJ1-2
V: TRBV10-3
size: .
DNA: TGTGCCATCAGTGAGTCGACTCGGGGAGGGCGGAACCGCTATGGCTACACCTTC
CDR3: CAISESTRGGRNRYGYTF

D: .
J: TRBJ1-5
V: TRBV7-8
size: .
DNA: TGTGCCAGCAGCTTAGCTTTGGGTAATCAGCCCCAGCATTTT
CDR3: CASSLALGNQPQHF

D: .
J: TRBJ2-7
V: TRBV7-9
size: .
DNA: TGTGCCAGCAGCTTAGGACGGCTAGGTAACGAGCAGTACTTC
CDR3: CASSLGRLGNEQYF